The present entry profiles one T cell receptor beta chain with its context. Its antigen is unknown. This specimen comes from a study of T cells expressing NK-cell markers. Turning to the study itself: There were seven HCMV-seropositive donors and one seronegative donor among the eight sequenced.

Study findings and constraints: Once again these clonotypes came out on top in the CD3+CD56-NKG2C+ fraction of a few donors. In a group of five to seven donors, dominant NKG2C+ clonotypes represented roughly 1.0-7.0% of CD8+ T cells. Whether expanded NKG2C+ T cell clones were HCMV-specific remained unclear.

Reanalyzing the 5' RACE reads, TCRdb keeps one entry per CDR3 protein, without DNA. The table for this sample gives about 460,000 distinct CDR3 sequences. Germline V lookup: CDR1 MGHDK, CDR2 SYGVNS. The CDR3 has 14 amino acids. This receptor was taken from a woman in her fifties or sixties in good health. The material sequenced was blood T cells: a sorted CD56 or NKG2C T cell subset, CD4+ or CD8+ T cells, or bulk PBMC T cells (not recorded which). J is TRBJ2-1 and V is TRBV25-1. CDR3 protein: CASSGDSDFAEQFF.